A single sample is the source of the 23 T cell receptor beta chains below, sequenced in a study of blood T cell repertoires in COVID-19. Clones were sequenced by immunoSEQ multiplex PCR, and TCRdb holds only the in-frame ones, with some missing. The repertoire consists of some 350,000 clones, with 91% occurring once and the leading ten covering roughly 3%. The sample was peripheral blood. The receptors stem from a woman aged 18-35 years who had recovered from COVID-19.

The chain employs TRBV5-1 and TRBJ1-5; TRBD1 matches 9 bases. The CDR3 length is 14 residues. Looked up from germline, CDR1 is SGHRS and CDR2 is YFSETQ. V shed 4 bases, J shed 6 bases, and the junction held 5 bases outside the gene matches. The CDR3 protein is CASSTTGGRQPQHF. The CDR3 DNA reads TGCGCCAGCAGCACGACAGGGGGGCGTCAGCCCCAGCATTTT.

The V and J genes are TRBV15 and TRBJ2-3; D is ambiguous. The CDR3 is made up of 13 amino acids. V lost 0 bases and J 4 bases, leaving 5 bases between the germline ends. CDR1 and CDR2 (germline): LNHNV, YYDKDF (reference sequence). In DNA, the CDR3 is TGTGCCACCAGCAGAGATCATCCAGATACGCAGTATTTT. Translating gives CATSRDHPDTQYF.

This chain's CDR3 is CASSFHDRLEQYV. The CDR3, as DNA: TGTGCCAGCAGCTTTCACGACAGGCTCGAGCAGTACGTC. The chain employs TRBV5-6 and TRBJ2-7, with D possibly TRBD1 on 6 matching bases. Trimming removed 2 bases at V and 6 bases at J, with 12 bases between. The CDR3 covers 13 residues. The germline CDR1 and CDR2 sequences are SGHDT and YYEEEE.

This rearrangement joins TRBV7-2 to TRBJ1-2; TRBD1 agrees at 7 bases. CDR1 and CDR2 from the germline V gene are SGHTA and FQGNSA. This CDR3 comprises 14 residues. Trimming cost V 0 bases and J 4 bases; bases outside gene matches: 2. The CDR3 spells CASSLAEGAYGYTF. CDR3 DNA sequence: TGTGCCAGCAGCTTAGCCGAGGGGGCCTATGGCTACACCTTC.

V usage is TRBV9 and J usage is TRBJ1-1; 8 bases fit TRBD1. This CDR3 contains 13 residues. Germline V gives CDR1 SGDLS, CDR2 YYNGEE. V lost 1 base to trimming and J lost 6 bases; unmatched junction nucleotides: 2. The CDR3 here is CASSVLQGAEAFF. The CDR3 nucleotides read TGTGCCAGCAGCGTACTACAGGGGGCTGAAGCTTTCTTT.

This chain links TRBV7-9 with TRBJ1-2; D is undetermined. The germline CDR1 and CDR2 sequences are SEHNR and FQNEAQ (reference sequence). V was pared by 0 bases and J by 6 bases, with 11 bases between. This CDR3 contains 14 residues. DNA for the CDR3: TGTGCCAGCAGCTTAGCGATCCCGGAGAATGGCTACACCTTC. Translating it yields CASSLAIPENGYTF.

This chain connects TRBV5-6 to TRBJ1-2, with TRBD1 matching 10 bases. Trimming removed 0 bases from V and 7 bases from J; junction bases left unmatched: 6. The CDR3 extends over 15 amino acids. Looked up from germline, CDR1 is SGHDT and CDR2 is YYEEEE. The CDR3 loop reads CASSLGDRGEGGYTF. The CDR3 DNA is TGTGCCAGCAGCTTGGGGGACAGGGGCGAGGGTGGCTACACCTTC.

The chain joins TRBV10-2 to TRBJ1-1, with D tentatively TRBD1 (5 bases). This CDR3 has 12 residues. Germline CDR1 is WSHSY and CDR2 is SAAADI. Deletions cut 6 bases from V and 5 bases from J, with 10 bases between. This CDR3 is CASRLDSTEAFF. The CDR3 region has the DNA TGCGCCAGCAGATTAGACAGTACTGAAGCTTTCTTT.

The chain couples TRBV2 to TRBJ2-3; maybe TRBD2 (5 bases). The CDR3 totals 15 residues. Germline assignment: CDR1 SNHLY and CDR2 FYNNEI. The V end was cut by 6 bases, the J end by 1 base, with 14 bases between. As DNA, the CDR3 is TGTGCCAGCAGGGCCACGGCGGGCGGCACAGATACGCAGTATTTT. As protein: CASRATAGGTDTQYF.

The CDR3 DNA follows: TGTGCCAGCGGCGACGGGTTAAAGGCCGGGGAGCTGTTTTTT. It codes for CASGDGLKAGELFF. This chain joins TRBV7-8 and TRBJ2-2, with D unclear. This CDR3 region has 14 residues. Germline V gene lookup returns CDR1 SGHVS and CDR2 FQNEAQ. The V end was cut by 8 bases, the J end by 6 bases, with 16 bases between.

Turning to this clone: The same CDR3 arises from other DNA sequences in this sample as well. The V and J genes are TRBV18 and TRBJ2-5, with D maybe TRBD2 (5 bases). This CDR3 comprises 13 residues. Trimming cost V 3 bases and J 2 bases, with 7 bases left between them. Germline lookup yields CDR1 KGHSH and CDR2 LQKENI. The CDR3 is CASSPGLQETQYF. In DNA form, the CDR3 reads TGTGCCAGCTCACCCGGACTGCAAGAGACCCAGTACTTC. Combining the CDR3 with reference TRBV18 and TRBJ2-5 gives the whole variable domain NAGVMQNPRHLVRRRGQEARLRCSPMKGHSHVYWYRQLPEEGLKFMVYLQKENIIDESGMPKERFSAEFPKEGPSILRIQQVVRGDSAAYFCASSPGLQETQYFGPGTRLLVL.

The chain combines TRBV5-1 with TRBJ2-6; possible D gene TRBD2, 5 bases. CDR3 length: 18 residues. The germline CDR1 and CDR2 sequences are SGHRS and YFSETQ. V lost 0 bases and J 9 bases, leaving 22 bases between the germline ends. The CDR3 region has the DNA TGCGCCAGCAGCTTGGCTCGGCCGGGAAGGGAGACCATCAACGTCCTGACTTTC. Protein: CASSLARPGRETINVLTF.

The rearrangement uses TRBV5-5 and TRBJ2-7, with D possibly TRBD2 on 5 matching bases. CDR3 length: 16 residues. Trimming pared 0 bases from V and 1 base from J, leaving 14 bases between. From germline, CDR1 is SGHKS and CDR2 YYEKEE (reference sequence). The CDR3 nucleotides read TGTGCCAGCAGCTTGGCCTCTGCGGACTGGTCCTACGAGCAGTACGTC. Translated: CASSLASADWSYEQYV.

CDR3 in amino acids: CASSFFRRTGSSYNEQFF. CDR3 sequence (DNA): TGTGCCAGCAGCTTTTTCCGCCGGACAGGGAGCTCCTACAATGAGCAGTTCTTC. The J gene is TRBJ2-1, the V gene TRBV5-6; 8 bases agree with TRBD1. The junction had 10 bases not matched to a gene; V was cut back by 2 bases and J by 0 bases. CDR1 SGHDT and CDR2 YYEEEE come from the germline V gene. The CDR3 runs to 18 residues. Combining the CDR3 with reference TRBV5-6 and TRBJ2-1 gives the whole variable domain DAGVTQSPTHLIKTRGQQVTLRCSPKSGHDTVSWYQQALGQGPQFIFQYYEEEERQRGNFPDRFSGHQFPNYSSELNVNALLLGDSALYLCASSFFRRTGSSYNEQFFGPGTRLTVL.

There are many counts of this clone. The CDR3 here is CASSHSGTGENYGYTF. In nucleotides, the CDR3 is TGCGCCAGCAGCCACTCCGGGACAGGGGAGAACTATGGCTACACCTTC. The genes are TRBV4-3 and TRBJ1-2; the match to TRBD1 covers 10 bases. Looked up from germline, CDR1 is LGHNA and CDR2 is YSLEER. This CDR3 contains 16 residues. The trim removed 3 bases at V and 2 bases at J, leaving 6 bases unmatched.

The chain joins TRBV27 to TRBJ1-1; D remains ambiguous. This CDR3 is 13 amino acids long. Germline CDR1 and CDR2: MNHEY and SMNVEV (reference sequence). V was clipped by 6 bases and J by 7 bases, with 15 bases between them. CDR3 region: CASSRPRSVEAFF. For the CDR3, the DNA is TGTGCCAGCAGCCGCCCTAGGTCAGTTGAAGCTTTCTTT.

V usage is TRBV5-1 and J usage is TRBJ2-5, with 9 bases that match TRBD1. V lost 1 base and J lost 4; bases outside the gene matches: 8. Germline V gene data show CDR1 as SGHRS and CDR2 as YFSETQ. There are 16 residues in the CDR3. The DNA for the CDR3 is TGCGCCAGCAGCTTGACCACAGGGGGCGCGGGAGAGACCCAGTACTTC. It specifies CASSLTTGGAGETQYF.

The chain uses TRBV2 and TRBJ1-2, with a possible D match to TRBD1 (6 bases). This CDR3 has 16 amino acids. Trimming stripped 0 bases from V and 3 bases from J, with 14 bases between. Germline V gene data show CDR1 as SNHLY and CDR2 as FYNNEI. CDR3 DNA: TGTGCCAGCAGTGAAGCGCGCCAGGGGTTACACTATGGCTACACCTTC. Amino acids: CASSEARQGLHYGYTF.

The J gene is TRBJ1-1, the V gene TRBV6-2 or TRBV6-3; D ambiguous. The CDR3 spans 12 residues. Trimming stripped 5 bases from V and 3 bases from J, with 7 bases between. Germline V gene sequence: CDR1 MNHEY, CDR2 SVGEGT. The CDR3 here is CASSHMDTEAFF. CDR3 nucleotide sequence: TGTGCCAGCAGTCACATGGACACTGAAGCTTTCTTT.

The rearrangement joins TRBV5-1 to TRBJ2-3, with D possibly matching TRBD2 (5 bases). The CDR3 totals 12 residues. The germline gives CDR1 SGHRS, CDR2 YFSETQ. V lost 1 base to trimming and J lost 10 bases, with 10 bases between them. The CDR3 bases are TGCGCCAGCAGCTTGCTACCCGGGGCGCAGTATTTT. This codes for CASSLLPGAQYF. The variable domain in full, with the rest retrieved from reference TRBV5-1 and TRBJ2-3, is KAGVTQTPRYLIKTRGQQVTLSCSPISGHRSVSWYQQTPGQGLQFLFEYFSETQRNKGNFPGRFSGRQFSNSRSEMNVSTLELGDSALYLCASSLLPGAQYFGPGTRLTVL.

CDR3 sequence: CASSRDTRYGYTF. The CDR3 coding sequence is TGTGCCAGCAGTCGGGACACCCGCTATGGCTACACCTTC. V and J are TRBV9 and TRBJ1-2; TRBD1 might be the D (6 bases). CDR1 SGDLS and CDR2 YYNGEE come from the germline V gene. The germline V and J ends were trimmed by 5 bases and 4 bases, with 12 bases remaining between them. The CDR3 is 13 amino acids.

In DNA, the CDR3 is TGTGCCAGCACCAACAGGGTGGGTACAGATACGCAGTATTTT. Protein: CASTNRVGTDTQYF. J is TRBJ2-3 and V is TRBV2; tentative D call: TRBD1 (6 bases). This CDR3 has 14 residues. Germline loops: CDR1 SNHLY, CDR2 FYNNEI. Trimming shortened V by 7 bases and J by 3 bases, and 14 bases separated the two germline ends.

This chain uses TRBV7-6 with TRBJ1-4, with TRBD1 identical over 10 bases. The junction had 7 bases not matched to a gene; V was cut back by 3 bases and J by 6 bases. Per the germline V gene, CDR1 is SGHVS and CDR2 is FNYEAQ. This CDR3 region has 16 residues. CDR3 coding DNA: TGTGCCAGCAGCTTGCCGACAGGGGGCGCGTATGAAAAACTGTTTTTT. Its protein product is CASSLPTGGAYEKLFF. The variable domain in full, with the rest retrieved from reference TRBV7-6 and TRBJ1-4, is GAGVSQSPRYKVTKRGQDVALRCDPISGHVSLYWYRQALGQGPEFLTYFNYEAQQDKSGLPNDRFSAERPEGSISTLTIQRTEQRDSAMYRCASSLPTGGAYEKLFFGSGTQLSVL.